The T cell receptor beta chain described here comes from a study of cytomegalovirus exposure and HLA in healthy donors. Study outcomes and limitations: Indistinguishable V segments such as TRBV6-2 and TRBV6-3 were excluded. High sensitivity and specificity were reportedly achieved when the classifier diagnosed cytomegalovirus status.

In the PCR, 60 Vbeta and 13 Jbeta primers were used. Libraries were prepared by immunoSEQ multiplex PCR; TCRdb keeps only in-frame clonotypes and omits some of them. This sample has 150,000 to 200,000 clones; around 75% occur once, and the top ten carry approximately 2.9%. The CDR3 is 15 amino acids. CDR1 is WSHSY, CDR2 SAAADI, per germline. Trimming took 7 bases from V and 7 from J; bases not matched to a gene: 9. This clone turned up a few times. Its specificity is unknown. The rearrangement links TRBV10-2 to TRBJ2-1; 11 bases agree with TRBD2. The specimen was PBMCs. The source is a male donor in good health and CMV-seronegative. The CDR3 here is CASTITTSGVNEQFF. CDR3 bases: TGCGCCAGCACTATAACGACTAGCGGGGTTAATGAGCAGTTCTTC.